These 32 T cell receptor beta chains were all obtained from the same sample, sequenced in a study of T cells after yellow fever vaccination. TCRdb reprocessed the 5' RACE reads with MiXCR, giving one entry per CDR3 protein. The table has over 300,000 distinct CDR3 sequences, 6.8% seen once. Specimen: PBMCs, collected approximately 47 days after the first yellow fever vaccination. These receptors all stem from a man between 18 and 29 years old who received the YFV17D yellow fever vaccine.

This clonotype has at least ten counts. The CDR3 is CSVERGQGHGHEQFF. In DNA, the CDR3 is TGCAGCGTTGAGCGAGGGCAGGGGCACGGGCATGAGCAGTTCTTC. This chain connects TRBV29-1 to TRBJ2-1; TRBD1 might be the D (6 bases). Germline V CDR1 and CDR2: SQVTM, ANQGSEA. V gave up 3 bases and J gave up 8 bases, with 20 bases separating them. This CDR3 spans 15 amino acids.

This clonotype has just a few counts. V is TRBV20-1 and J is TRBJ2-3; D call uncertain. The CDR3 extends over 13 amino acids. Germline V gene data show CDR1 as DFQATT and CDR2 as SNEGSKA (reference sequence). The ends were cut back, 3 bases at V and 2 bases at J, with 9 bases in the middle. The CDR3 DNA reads TGCAGTGCTAGTAGGTCGGTCACAGATACGCAGTATTTT. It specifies CSASRSVTDTQYF.

The CDR3 DNA reads TGCAGTGCTAGCTCGGGGGGCGGTTTCCCAGATACGCAGTATTTT. This translates into CSASSGGGFPDTQYF. The gene calls are TRBV20-1 and TRBJ2-3; D might be TRBD2 (7 bases). V lost 3 bases and J lost 4, with 17 bases in between. The CDR3 spans 15 residues. CDR1 and CDR2 from the germline V gene are DFQATT and SNEGSKA (reference sequence).

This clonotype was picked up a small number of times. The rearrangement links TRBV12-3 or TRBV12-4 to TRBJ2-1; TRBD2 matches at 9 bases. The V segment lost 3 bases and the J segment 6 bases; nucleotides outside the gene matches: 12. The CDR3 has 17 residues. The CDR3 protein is CASSFALGLAGSNEQFF. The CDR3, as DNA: TGTGCCAGCAGTTTTGCGCTCGGGCTAGCGGGGAGCAATGAGCAGTTCTTC.

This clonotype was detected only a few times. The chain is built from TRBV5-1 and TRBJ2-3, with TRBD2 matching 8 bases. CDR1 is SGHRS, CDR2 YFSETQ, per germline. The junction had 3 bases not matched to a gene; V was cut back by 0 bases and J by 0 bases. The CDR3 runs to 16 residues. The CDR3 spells CASSLVQRGSTDTQYF. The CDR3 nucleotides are TGCGCCAGCAGCTTGGTCCAGCGGGGGAGCACAGATACGCAGTATTTT.

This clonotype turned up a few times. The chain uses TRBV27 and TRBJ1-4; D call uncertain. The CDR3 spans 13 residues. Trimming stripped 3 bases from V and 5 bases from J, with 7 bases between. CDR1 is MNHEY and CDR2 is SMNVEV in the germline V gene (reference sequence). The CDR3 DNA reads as TGTGCCAGCAGTTTTGGCTGGAATGAAAAACTGTTTTTT. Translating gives CASSFGWNEKLFF. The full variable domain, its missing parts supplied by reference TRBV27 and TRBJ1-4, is EAQVTQNPRYLITVTGKKLTVTCSQNMNHEYMSWYRQDPGLGLRQIYYSMNVEVTDKGDVPEGYKVSRKEKRNFPLILESPSPNQTSLYFCASSFGWNEKLFFGSGTQLSVL.

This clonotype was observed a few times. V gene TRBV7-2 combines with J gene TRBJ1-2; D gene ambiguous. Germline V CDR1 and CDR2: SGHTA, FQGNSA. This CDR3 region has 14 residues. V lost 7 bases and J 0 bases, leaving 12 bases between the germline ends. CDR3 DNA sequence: TGTGCCAGCACTTCCGCGCGGGCTAACTATGGCTACACCTTC. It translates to CASTSARANYGYTF.

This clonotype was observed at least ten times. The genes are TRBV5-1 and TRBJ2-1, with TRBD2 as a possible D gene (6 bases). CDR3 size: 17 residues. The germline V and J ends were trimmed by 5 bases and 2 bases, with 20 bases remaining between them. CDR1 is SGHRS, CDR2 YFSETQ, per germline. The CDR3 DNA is TGCGCCAGCAGGGACCTGACCGGGACTCATACCTACAATGAGCAGTTCTTC. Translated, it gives CASRDLTGTHTYNEQFF. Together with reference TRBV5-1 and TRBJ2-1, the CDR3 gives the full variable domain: KAGVTQTPRYLIKTRGQQVTLSCSPISGHRSVSWYQQTPGQGLQFLFEYFSETQRNKGNFPGRFSGRQFSNSRSEMNVSTLELGDSALYLCASRDLTGTHTYNEQFFGPGTRLTVL.

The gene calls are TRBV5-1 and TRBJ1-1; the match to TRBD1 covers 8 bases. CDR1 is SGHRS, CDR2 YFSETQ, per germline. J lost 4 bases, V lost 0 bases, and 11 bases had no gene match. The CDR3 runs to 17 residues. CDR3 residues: CASSLGGQGAFSTEAFF. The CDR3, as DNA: TGCGCCAGCAGCTTGGGGGGGCAGGGGGCGTTCAGCACTGAAGCTTTCTTT.

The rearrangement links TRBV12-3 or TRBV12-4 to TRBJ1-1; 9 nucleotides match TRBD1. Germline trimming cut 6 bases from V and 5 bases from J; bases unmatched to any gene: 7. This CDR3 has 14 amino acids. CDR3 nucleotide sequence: TGTGCCAGCAGGCTACAGGGGGCGGGGACTGAAGCTTTCTTT. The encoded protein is CASRLQGAGTEAFF.

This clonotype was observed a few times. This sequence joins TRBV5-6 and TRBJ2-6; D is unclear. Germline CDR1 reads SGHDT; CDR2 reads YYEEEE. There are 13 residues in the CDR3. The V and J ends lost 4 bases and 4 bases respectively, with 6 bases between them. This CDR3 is CASSLWGANVLTF. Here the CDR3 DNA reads TGTGCCAGCAGCCTCTGGGGGGCCAACGTCCTGACTTTC. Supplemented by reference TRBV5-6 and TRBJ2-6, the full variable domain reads DAGVTQSPTHLIKTRGQQVTLRCSPKSGHDTVSWYQQALGQGPQFIFQYYEEEERQRGNFPDRFSGHQFPNYSSELNVNALLLGDSALYLCASSLWGANVLTFGAGSRLTVL.

CDR3 loop: CASSLEAGTGSMNTEAFF. The CDR3 DNA sequence: TGCGCCAGCAGCTTGGAAGCCGGGACAGGATCGATGAACACTGAAGCTTTCTTT. This rearrangement joins TRBV5-1 to TRBJ1-1; 8 nucleotides agree with TRBD1. CDR1 and CDR2 (germline): SGHRS, YFSETQ. This CDR3 region has 18 residues. V was pared by 0 bases and J by 0 bases, with 10 bases of the junction left unmatched. Together with reference TRBV5-1 and TRBJ1-1, the CDR3 gives the full variable domain: KAGVTQTPRYLIKTRGQQVTLSCSPISGHRSVSWYQQTPGQGLQFLFEYFSETQRNKGNFPGRFSGRQFSNSRSEMNVSTLELGDSALYLCASSLEAGTGSMNTEAFFGQGTRLTVV.

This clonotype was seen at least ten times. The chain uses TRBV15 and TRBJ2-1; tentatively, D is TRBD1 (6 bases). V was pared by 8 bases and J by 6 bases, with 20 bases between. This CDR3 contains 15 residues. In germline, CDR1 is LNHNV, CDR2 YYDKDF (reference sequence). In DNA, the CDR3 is TGTGCCACCGTGGACAGAAAATCCAACGGCAATGAGCAGTTCTTC. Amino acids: CATVDRKSNGNEQFF.

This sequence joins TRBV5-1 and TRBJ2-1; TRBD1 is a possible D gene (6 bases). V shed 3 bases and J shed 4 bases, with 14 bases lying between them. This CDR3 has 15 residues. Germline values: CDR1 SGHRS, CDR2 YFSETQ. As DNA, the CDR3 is TGCGCCAGCAGCTCCGAAGGGACACAATACAATGAGCAGTTCTTC. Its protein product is CASSSEGTQYNEQFF.

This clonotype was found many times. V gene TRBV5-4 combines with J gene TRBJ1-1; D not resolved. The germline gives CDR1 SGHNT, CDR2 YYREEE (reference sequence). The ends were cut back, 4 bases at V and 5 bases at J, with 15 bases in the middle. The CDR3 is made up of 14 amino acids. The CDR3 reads CASSRASDYTEAFF. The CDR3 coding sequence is TGTGCCAGCAGCCGAGCGTCGGATTATACTGAAGCTTTCTTT. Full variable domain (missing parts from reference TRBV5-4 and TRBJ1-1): ETGVTQSPTHLIKTRGQQVTLRCSSQSGHNTVSWYQQALGQGPQFIFQYYREEENGRGNFPPRFSGLQFPNYSSELNVNALELDDSALYLCASSRASDYTEAFFGQGTRLTVV.

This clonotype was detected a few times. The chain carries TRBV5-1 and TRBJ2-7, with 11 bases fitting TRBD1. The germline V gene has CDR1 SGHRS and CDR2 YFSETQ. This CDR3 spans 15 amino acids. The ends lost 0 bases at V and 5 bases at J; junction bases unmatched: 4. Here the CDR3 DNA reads TGCGCCAGCAGCTTGGAAGGACAGGGGGCGGACGAGCAGTACGTC. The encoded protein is CASSLEGQGADEQYV.

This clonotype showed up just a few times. For the CDR3, the DNA is TGTGCCAGTAGTATAGATCAACAGGGAGGTAACTATGGCTACACCTTC. It yields the protein CASSIDQQGGNYGYTF. The chain couples TRBV19 to TRBJ1-2; the D gene is possibly TRBD1 (6 bases). V lost 0 bases to trimming and J lost 1 base, with 12 bases between them. The germline CDR1 and CDR2 sequences are LNHDA and SQIVND (reference sequence). There are 16 residues in the CDR3.

The CDR3 DNA is TGTGCCAGCAGTCAGCCGGGACAGGGTTTCAATGAGCAGTTCTTC. Translating gives CASSQPGQGFNEQFF. The V call is TRBV28, the J call TRBJ2-1; TRBD1 aligns across 9 bases. CDR1 is MDHEN, CDR2 SYDVKM, per germline. Unmatched junction bases numbered 8, after V lost 5 bases and J lost 6 bases. The CDR3 loop spans 15 amino acids.

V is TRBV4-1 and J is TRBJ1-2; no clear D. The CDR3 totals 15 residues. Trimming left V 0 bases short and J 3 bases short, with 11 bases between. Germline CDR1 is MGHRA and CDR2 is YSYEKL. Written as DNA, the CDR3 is TGCGCCAGCAGCCAAGAGGGATGGGGAGACTATGGCTACACCTTC. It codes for CASSQEGWGDYGYTF.

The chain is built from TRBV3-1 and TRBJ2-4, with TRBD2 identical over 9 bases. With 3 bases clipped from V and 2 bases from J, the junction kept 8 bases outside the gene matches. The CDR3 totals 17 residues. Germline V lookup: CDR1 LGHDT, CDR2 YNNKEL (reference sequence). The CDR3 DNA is TGTGCCAGCAGCCAGACCGCGGGGGGGACTACCAAAAACATTCAGTACTTC. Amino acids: CASSQTAGGTTKNIQYF.

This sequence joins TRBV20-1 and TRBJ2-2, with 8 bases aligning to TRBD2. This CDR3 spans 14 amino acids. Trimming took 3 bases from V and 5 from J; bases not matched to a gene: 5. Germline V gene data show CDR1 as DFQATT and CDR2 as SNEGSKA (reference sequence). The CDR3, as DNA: TGCAGTGCTAGCTCGACTAGCGTGACCGGGGAGCTGTTTTTT. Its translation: CSASSTSVTGELFF.

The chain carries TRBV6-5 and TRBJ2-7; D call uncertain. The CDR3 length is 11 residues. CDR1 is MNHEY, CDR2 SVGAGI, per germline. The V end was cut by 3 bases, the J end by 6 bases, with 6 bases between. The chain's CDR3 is CASSYAGEQYF. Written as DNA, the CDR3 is TGTGCCAGCAGTTATGCTGGCGAGCAGTACTTC.

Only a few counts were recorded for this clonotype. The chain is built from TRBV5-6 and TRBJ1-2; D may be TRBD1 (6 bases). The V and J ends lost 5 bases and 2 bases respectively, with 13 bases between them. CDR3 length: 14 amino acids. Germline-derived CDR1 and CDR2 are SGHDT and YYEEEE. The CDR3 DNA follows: TGTGCCAGCAGTCCGACAGGCGAAAACTATGGCTACACCTTC. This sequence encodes CASSPTGENYGYTF. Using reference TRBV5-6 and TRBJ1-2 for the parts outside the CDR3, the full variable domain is DAGVTQSPTHLIKTRGQQVTLRCSPKSGHDTVSWYQQALGQGPQFIFQYYEEEERQRGNFPDRFSGHQFPNYSSELNVNALLLGDSALYLCASSPTGENYGYTFGSGTRLTVV.

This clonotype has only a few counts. The CDR3 loop is CASNLGQGSYEQYF. The CDR3 coding sequence is TGTGCCAGCAACCTTGGACAGGGGAGTTACGAGCAGTACTTC. The chain employs TRBV6-1 and TRBJ2-7, with 9 bases fitting TRBD1. There are 14 residues in the CDR3. With V trimmed by 7 bases and J by 4 bases, 8 bases remained unmatched. Germline V gives CDR1 MNHNS, CDR2 SASEGT.

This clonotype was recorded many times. The CDR3 DNA reads TGTGCCAGCAGTCGAACCGGGCTACCCTCCTACGAGCAGTACGTC. Amino acid sequence: CASSRTGLPSYEQYV. The J gene is TRBJ2-7, the V gene TRBV6-1; the D is unclear. The V end was cut by 5 bases, the J end by 0 bases, with 14 bases between. This CDR3 comprises 15 residues. Per the germline V gene, CDR1 is MNHNS and CDR2 is SASEGT.

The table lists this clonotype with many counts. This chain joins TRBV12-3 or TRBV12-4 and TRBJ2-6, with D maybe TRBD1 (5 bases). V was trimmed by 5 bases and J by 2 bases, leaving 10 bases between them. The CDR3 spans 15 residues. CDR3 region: CASSRSRAGANVLTF. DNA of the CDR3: TGTGCCAGCAGTCGCTCCAGGGCTGGGGCCAACGTCCTGACTTTC.

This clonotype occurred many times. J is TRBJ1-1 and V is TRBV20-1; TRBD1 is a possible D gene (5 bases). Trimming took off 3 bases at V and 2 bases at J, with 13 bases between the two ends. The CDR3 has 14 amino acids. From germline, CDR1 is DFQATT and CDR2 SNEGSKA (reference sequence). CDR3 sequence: CSARPGGANTEAFF. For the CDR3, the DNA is TGCAGTGCTAGGCCCGGAGGGGCAAACACTGAAGCTTTCTTT.

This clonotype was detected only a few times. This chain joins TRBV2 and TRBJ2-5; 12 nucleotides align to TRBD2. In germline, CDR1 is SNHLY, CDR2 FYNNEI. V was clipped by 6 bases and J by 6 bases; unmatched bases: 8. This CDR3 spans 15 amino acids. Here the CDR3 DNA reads TGTGCCAGCAGAGCTAGCGGGGGGGCCCCAAAGACCCAGTACTTC. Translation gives CASRASGGAPKTQYF.

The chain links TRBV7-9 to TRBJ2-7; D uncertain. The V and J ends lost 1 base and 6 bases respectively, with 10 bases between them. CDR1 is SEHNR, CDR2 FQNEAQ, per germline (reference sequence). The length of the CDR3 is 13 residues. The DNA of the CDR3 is TGTGCCAGCAGCTTAGAAGGAAGCTCCGAGCAGTACTTC. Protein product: CASSLEGSSEQYF.

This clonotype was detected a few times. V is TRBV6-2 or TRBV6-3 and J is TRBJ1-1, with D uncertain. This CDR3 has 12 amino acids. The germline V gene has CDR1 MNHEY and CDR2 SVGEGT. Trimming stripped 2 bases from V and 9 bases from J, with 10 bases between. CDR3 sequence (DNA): TGTGCCAGCAGTTACACGACGGGAAAAGCTTTCTTT. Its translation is CASSYTTGKAFF.

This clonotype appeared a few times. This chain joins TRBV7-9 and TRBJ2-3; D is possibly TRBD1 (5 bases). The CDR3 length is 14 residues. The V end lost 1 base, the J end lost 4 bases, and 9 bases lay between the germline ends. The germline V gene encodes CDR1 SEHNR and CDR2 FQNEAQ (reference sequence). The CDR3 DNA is TGTGCCAGCAGCTTAGGACAGTTGGCAGATACGCAGTATTTT. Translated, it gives CASSLGQLADTQYF.

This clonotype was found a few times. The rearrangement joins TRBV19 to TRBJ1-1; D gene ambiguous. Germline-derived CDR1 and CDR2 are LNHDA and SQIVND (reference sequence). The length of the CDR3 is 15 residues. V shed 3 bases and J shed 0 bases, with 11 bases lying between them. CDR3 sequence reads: CASSIFGTMNTEAFF. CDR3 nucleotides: TGTGCCAGTAGTATTTTCGGCACCATGAACACTGAAGCTTTCTTT.